This record covers a single T cell receptor beta chain. The antigen is not known. This sample was included in a study of identifying expanded T cells in peripheral blood. The protocol was immunoSEQ multiplex PCR, while the TCRdb copy is restricted to in-frame clones and leaves out a portion. The sample contains about 58,000 clones, over 80% of which appear only once. Study conclusions and caveats: Technical replicates showed around 1.2 changed clones; approximately 2 weeks 15 to 20; four weeks 19. Across healthy donors, higher total template counts meant significantly greater approximately 2-week count variance.

J was trimmed by 2 bases and V by 7 bases; bases with no gene match: 8. Germline values: CDR1 MNHNS, CDR2 SASEGT. This CDR3 has 15 amino acids. No infections or other immune events were documented during collection. The origin of this receptor is a person between 18 and 75 years old in good health. Sample: blood. This rearrangement joins TRBV6-1 to TRBJ1-3, with TRBD1 matching 7 bases. The CDR3 DNA reads as TGTGCCAGCAACGACAGGGTCGTAACTGGAAACACCATATATTTT. This sequence encodes CASNDRVVTGNTIYF.